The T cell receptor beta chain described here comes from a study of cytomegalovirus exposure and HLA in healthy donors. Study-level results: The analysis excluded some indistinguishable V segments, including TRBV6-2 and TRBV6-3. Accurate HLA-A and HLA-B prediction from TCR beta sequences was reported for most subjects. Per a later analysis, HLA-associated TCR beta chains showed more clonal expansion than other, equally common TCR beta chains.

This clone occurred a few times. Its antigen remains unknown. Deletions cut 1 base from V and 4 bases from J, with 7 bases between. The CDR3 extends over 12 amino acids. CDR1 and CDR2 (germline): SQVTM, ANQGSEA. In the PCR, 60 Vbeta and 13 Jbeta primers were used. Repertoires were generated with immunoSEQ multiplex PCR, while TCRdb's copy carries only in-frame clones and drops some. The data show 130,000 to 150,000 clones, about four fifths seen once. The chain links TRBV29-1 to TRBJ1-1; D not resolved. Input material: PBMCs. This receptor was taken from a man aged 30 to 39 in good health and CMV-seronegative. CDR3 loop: CSVEAEITEAFF. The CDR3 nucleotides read TGCAGCGTTGAAGCAGAAATCACTGAAGCTTTCTTT.